This T cell receptor (beta chain) was profiled in a study of metastatic and nonmetastatic thyroid tumors. Study-wide background: Comparison of repertoires was carried out across blood and tumor or nodule tissue from malignant and benign thyroid patients.

This clone was recorded only once. Antigen specificity is unknown. General study results and limits: Malignant tumors reportedly showed significantly higher TCR beta diversity than benign nodules in both blood and tumor.

The CDR3 totals 15 residues. J lost 9 bases, V lost 4 bases, and 10 bases had no gene match. The germline gives CDR1 SGHTA, CDR2 FQGTGA. There were no patients who had received any treatment before thyroid surgery. In the source study's methods: Clinicopathological groups of papillary thyroid cancer showed CDR3 differences that were used to build a distant-metastasis classifier. From the PCR reads, TCRdb re-called clones with MiXCR. The V and J calls here are based on TCRdb, not the publication. In the table there are under 35,000 clones, roughly 25% of which are singletons. This clonotype originated in a female donor with papillary thyroid cancer or a benign thyroid nodule (not recorded which). Some clones in this sample may be carry-over from other donors' samples. This rearrangement joins TRBV7-3 to TRBJ2-1; 9 bases are a match to TRBD2. The specimen sequenced was blood. The CDR3 region is CASSSRTSVGTEQFF. CDR3 nucleotide sequence: TGTGCCAGCAGCTCCCGGACTAGCGTGGGAACTGAGCAGTTCTTC.